This TCR beta chain comes out of a study of CD8+ T cells in alopecia areata. Germline V gene data show CDR1 as LNHDA and CDR2 as SQIVND (reference sequence). The CDR3 covers 12 residues. Trimming cost V 4 bases and J 8 bases, with 11 bases left between them. Reverse transcribed after extraction, RNA yielded cDNA as the sequencing template. Sequencing was performed with immunoSEQ multiplex PCR; in TCRdb, only in-frame clones are kept and a portion is missing. The table has about 150,000 clones, about nine tenths seen once. Worth noting for this clone: Different DNA sequences within this sample yield the same CDR3.

The TCR originated in a human donor with alopecia areata. The sample was CD8+ T cells sorted from blood, taken at week 0. This chain links TRBV19 with TRBJ1-1; possible D gene TRBD1, 6 bases. This chain's CDR3 is CASSKDSTEAFF. The CDR3 DNA follows: TGTGCCAGTAGTAAGGACAGTACGGAAGCTTTCTTT.